The following is a T cell receptor (beta chain) sequence with its context. There are 14 residues in the CDR3. The germline CDR1 and CDR2 sequences are SGHTA and FQGNSA. V lost 5 bases and J lost 15; bases outside the gene matches: 11. As processed by the authors: Nucleated cell counts were estimated from reference gene primer amplification. Generated by immunoSEQ multiplex PCR, the TCRdb table keeps only in-frame clones and is missing some. V and J calls and clone size are those listed in that table; D and trimming were worked out from the DNA. This table has around 130,000 clones, around 87% appearing once. The data belong to a study of blood T cell repertoires in COVID-19.

The source is a man aged 65 to 85 with active COVID-19. Sequenced material: peripheral blood. The chain couples TRBV7-2 to TRBJ2-1; 12 bases are a match to TRBD2. The CDR3 DNA sequence: TGTGCCAGCAGCCTGGACGCTAGCGGGAGGGCCTTGTTCTTC. Translating gives CASSLDASGRALFF.